This TCR beta chain comes out of a study of cytomegalovirus exposure and HLA in healthy donors (dated by TCRdb to the late 2010s). Looking at the study overall: According to a later analysis, the 120 or so validation repertoires were produced on the same platform as the 680 or so repertoires of the first cohort. The study aimed to test whether cataloging public T cell receptors could reveal signatures of past pathogen exposure. A separate validation cohort of roughly 110 different subjects was used in addition to the roughly 620-subject first cohort. To predict cytomegalovirus infection status, the study combined high-throughput TCR immunosequencing, statistical association of individual TCRs with disease status, and machine learning. General study outcomes and caveats: Across donors, most TCR sequences were observed very rarely, whereas some public TCRs were present in many individuals. In the study, approximately 160 TCR beta chains were listed as associated with cytomegalovirus. According to the authors, the approach could potentially be generalized to other disease states and immunological phenotypes. In vitro tests confirmed that a few of the cytomegalovirus-associated TCR beta chains recognize cytomegalovirus antigens. In a later analysis, TCRs clustered in the first cohort were found to also tend to co-occur in the 130 or so validation repertoires, with 85% to 95% of cluster scores above 0. The classifier was reported to diagnose cytomegalovirus status with high specificity and sensitivity in both the original and validation cohorts. A later analysis had no HLA typing for the validation cohort, so co-occurrence there was scored across all 110 or so repertoires.

Spanning cysteine to phenylalanine, the CDR3 consists of 17 amino acids. This entry keeps only the CDR3 DNA: 51 bases, framed from base 1. Concerning this clone itself: Its antigen target is currently unknown. No much larger clone is present one base from it, and per-base qualities are unavailable.

Libraries were made using the immunoSEQ multiplex PCR assay. The original pipeline was this. To diagnose cytomegalovirus status from the catalog of TCR beta chain sequences, a statistical classification framework was built. TCRdb obtained this table from immuneACCESS and retained in-frame rearrangements with V and J assigned. These tables miss some clones; where compared with another copy, unresolved V genes account for less than half of the shortfall, and the remainder is unexplained. D and trimming come from the DNA, and the V and J calls and clone size come from that table. This sample lists 130,000 or so clones; approximately 89% were detected once. The ten largest clonotypes hold around 9% of the sample. Donors formed part of the validation cohort, which comprised 120 subjects and was distinct from the first cohort of fewer than 750 subjects.

This receptor chain uses TRBV12-1 and TRBJ1-1. TRBV12-1 constitutes a pseudogene. This sequence was found in a woman younger than 30 in good health and CMV-seropositive. The source material was PBMCs. The nucleotides are TGTGCCAGCAGCCTAGGGGGTAGGGGCGGGAGTGGCCCTGAAGCTTTCTTT. Its coded protein is CASSLGGRGGSGPEAFF.